The TCR beta chain under discussion was sequenced for a study of cytomegalovirus exposure and HLA in healthy donors. The method was immunoSEQ multiplex PCR; TCRdb's version includes in-frame clones alone and lacks a portion of them. The sample carries 90,000 to 120,000 clones, 70% to 85% recorded once. V lost 1 base to trimming and J lost 6 bases, with 15 bases between them. The V gene's germline CDR1 is SEHNR and CDR2 FQNEAQ (reference sequence). This CDR3 has 15 amino acids. This clone has only a few counts. The chain recombines TRBV7-9 with TRBJ1-2; D call uncertain. The sequenced sample consisted of PBMCs. The receptor's source is a woman aged 18-29 years in good health and CMV-seronegative. The CDR3 region is CASSLGPGEVDGYTF. Here the CDR3 DNA reads TGTGCCAGCAGCTTAGGCCCCGGAGAAGTGGATGGCTACACCTTC.